These 25 T cell receptor beta chains came from one sample sequenced in a study of T-cell memory formation after mild COVID-19. TCRdb ran MiXCR on the 5' RACE reads and lists one entry per CDR3 protein. In the table there are about 170,000 distinct CDR3 sequences, roughly 13% of which are singletons. Sequenced material: PBMCs or a T cell subset sorted from them (not recorded which). Receptors were obtained from a man younger than 35 who had mild COVID-19 (a few samples of this study predate the infection). Cell type and time point are not known.

This clonotype was detected a few times. The chain links TRBV7-9 to TRBJ1-4; weak D call: TRBD1 (5 bases). The germline V gene has CDR1 SEHNR and CDR2 FQNEAQ (reference sequence). This CDR3 has 17 amino acids. V was pared by 5 bases and J by 6 bases, with 22 bases between. The CDR3 sequence: CASSPWVGQGNYEKLFF. In DNA, the CDR3 is TGTGCCAGCAGCCCTTGGGTCGGGCAGGGCAACTATGAAAAACTGTTTTTT.

This clonotype came up a few times. The chain couples TRBV2 to TRBJ2-7; 15 bases match TRBD2. Germline-derived CDR1 and CDR2 are SNHLY and FYNNEI. This CDR3 region has 15 residues. With V trimmed by 2 bases and J by 9 bases, 5 bases remained unmatched. The DNA of the CDR3 is TGTGCCAGCAGTGAACGGGGACTAGCGGGGGGTACGCAGTACTTC. As protein: CASSERGLAGGTQYF.

A few counts support this clonotype. The chain combines TRBV11-2 with TRBJ1-3; the D is unclear. Per the germline V gene, CDR1 is SGHAT and CDR2 is FQNNGV. This CDR3 has 15 amino acids. V was trimmed by 3 bases and J by 0 bases, leaving 9 bases between them. The CDR3: CASSFNPSSGNTIYF. In nucleotides, the CDR3 is TGTGCCAGCAGCTTTAACCCCAGCTCTGGAAACACCATATATTTT.

This clonotype was counted ten times or more. The chain joins TRBV18 to TRBJ2-7, with D uncertain. Per the germline V gene, CDR1 is KGHSH and CDR2 is LQKENI. V lost 6 bases, J lost 3 bases, and 12 bases lay in between. The CDR3 length is 13 residues. The CDR3 DNA follows: TGTGCCAGCTCCACCGGCAGCAACTACGAGCAGTACTTC. Protein product: CASSTGSNYEQYF.

The sample holds a few counts of this clonotype. V usage is TRBV20-1 and J usage is TRBJ1-4; D uncertain. V was clipped by 3 bases and J by 4 bases, with 12 bases between them. Germline CDR1 is DFQATT and CDR2 is SNEGSKA (reference sequence). The CDR3 totals 14 residues. CDR3 bases: TGCAGTGCTAGGCGGGGAGTTGTTAATGAAAAACTGTTTTTT. Translation gives CSARRGVVNEKLFF.

The V gene is TRBV7-2, the J gene TRBJ2-3; 9 bases are a match to TRBD1. V shed 4 bases and J 7 bases; nucleotides not matched to a gene: 9. Germline CDR1 reads SGHTA; CDR2 reads FQGNSA. The CDR3 loop spans 15 amino acids. The CDR3 DNA follows: TGTGCCAGCAGCTACGGGACAGGGAGGGCTAATACGCAGTATTTT. Protein product: CASSYGTGRANTQYF. The full variable domain, in which reference TRBV7-2 and TRBJ2-3 provide the parts outside the CDR3, is GAGVSQSPSNKVTEKGKDVELRCDPISGHTALYWYRQSLGQGLEFLIYFQGNSAPDKSGLPSDRFSAERTGGSVSTLTIQRTQQEDSAVYLCASSYGTGRANTQYFGPGTRLTVL.

This clonotype was seen repeatedly, ten times or more. The chain links TRBV4-3 to TRBJ1-6; D uncertain. CDR1 is LGHNA, CDR2 YSLEER, per germline. This CDR3 contains 13 residues. The V and J ends lost 0 bases and 14 bases respectively, with 11 bases between them. The CDR3 nucleotides read TGCGCCAGCAGCCAAGAAAGAAGGTCCTCCCTCCACTTT. Its translation: CASSQERRSSLHF.

The chain recombines TRBV5-1 with TRBJ2-1; D remains unclear. Germline CDR1 SGHRS, CDR2 YFSETQ. V was cut by 0 bases and J by 3 bases, with 7 bases left in between. CDR3 length: 14 residues. The CDR3: CASSLGLIYNEQFF. The CDR3 DNA reads TGCGCCAGCAGCTTGGGACTCATCTACAATGAGCAGTTCTTC. Full variable domain (missing parts from reference TRBV5-1 and TRBJ2-1): KAGVTQTPRYLIKTRGQQVTLSCSPISGHRSVSWYQQTPGQGLQFLFEYFSETQRNKGNFPGRFSGRQFSNSRSEMNVSTLELGDSALYLCASSLGLIYNEQFFGPGTRLTVL.

This clonotype was seen more than once but under ten times. The V gene is TRBV18, the J gene TRBJ2-7; 7 bases fit TRBD1. CDR1 KGHSH and CDR2 LQKENI come from the germline V gene. V was clipped by 3 bases and J by 2 bases; unmatched bases: 4. The CDR3 contains 14 residues. CDR3 amino acids: CASSPATGPYEQYV. The CDR3 DNA sequence: TGTGCCAGCTCACCTGCGACAGGGCCCTACGAGCAGTACGTC.

This clonotype was seen repeatedly, ten times or more. The rearrangement joins TRBV4-1 to TRBJ1-1; D is unresolved. The CDR3 runs to 17 residues. Trimming removed 0 bases from V and 4 bases from J, with 18 bases in between. Germline CDR1 MGHRA, CDR2 YSYEKL. The CDR3 DNA sequence: TGCGCCAGCAGCCAAGAACCTAAGGGATCCTTAGGCACTGAAGCTTTCTTT. Residues: CASSQEPKGSLGTEAFF.

The CDR3 protein is CASSYWLGGETQYF. Here the CDR3 DNA reads TGTGCCAGCAGTTACTGGCTGGGAGGGGAGACCCAGTACTTC. The rearrangement uses TRBV6-2 or TRBV6-3 and TRBJ2-5; 7 nucleotides agree with TRBD2. The ends lost 1 base at V and 5 bases at J; junction bases unmatched: 4. Germline V CDR1 and CDR2: MNHEY, SVGEGT. This CDR3 contains 14 residues.

The chain links TRBV12-3 or TRBV12-4 to TRBJ1-1; weak D call: TRBD1 (5 bases). The CDR3 contains 14 residues. V was clipped by 5 bases and J by 6 bases, with 16 bases between them. CDR3 nucleotides: TGTGCCAGCAGTCCTCACGAGAGGGGCTCTGAAGCTTTCTTT. This encodes CASSPHERGSEAFF.

The chain combines TRBV12-3 or TRBV12-4 with TRBJ1-1; D remains ambiguous. This CDR3 has 14 amino acids. The germline V and J ends were trimmed by 1 base and 5 bases, with 11 bases remaining between them. The CDR3 DNA reads TGTGCCAGCAGTTTAGGGTACGCGGAAACTGAAGCTTTCTTT. Encoded protein: CASSLGYAETEAFF.

This clonotype was picked up a small number of times. The rearrangement uses TRBV20-1 and TRBJ2-3; D is possibly TRBD2 (7 bases). V lost 3 bases, J lost 2 bases, and 15 bases lay in between. The CDR3 length is 15 residues. Germline V CDR1 and CDR2: DFQATT, SNEGSKA (reference sequence). As DNA, the CDR3 is TGCAGTGCTAGGCGGGGGCCCTATCTCACAGATACGCAGTATTTT. This encodes CSARRGPYLTDTQYF.

This clonotype was counted a few times. This sequence joins TRBV20-1 and TRBJ2-1; D tentatively reads TRBD1 or TRBD2 (6 bases each). CDR1 DFQATT and CDR2 SNEGSKA come from the germline V gene (reference sequence). V lost 3 bases, J lost 10 bases, and 19 bases lay in between. The CDR3 is made up of 14 amino acids. As DNA, the CDR3 is TGCAGTGCTAGTTCTGGGGGGCCCTGGCAAGAGCAGTTCTTC. This encodes CSASSGGPWQEQFF.

This clonotype was seen more than once but under ten times. V is TRBV5-1 and J is TRBJ2-7; 9 bases match TRBD1. From germline, CDR1 is SGHRS and CDR2 YFSETQ. CDR3 size: 15 residues. The J segment lost 2 bases and the V segment lost 3 bases, leaving 6 bases of the junction unmatched. The CDR3 protein is CASSSGTGHAYEQYF. The CDR3 DNA follows: TGCGCCAGCAGCTCGGGGACAGGGCACGCCTACGAGCAGTACTTC. The variable domain in full, completed from reference TRBV5-1 and TRBJ2-7, reads KAGVTQTPRYLIKTRGQQVTLSCSPISGHRSVSWYQQTPGQGLQFLFEYFSETQRNKGNFPGRFSGRQFSNSRSEMNVSTLELGDSALYLCASSSGTGHAYEQYFGPGTRLTVT.

The J gene is TRBJ2-1, the V gene TRBV5-4, with a tentative D call TRBD2 (5 bases). V was cut by 4 bases and J by 6 bases, with 14 bases left in between. CDR1 SGHNT and CDR2 YYREEE come from the germline V gene (reference sequence). This CDR3 contains 14 residues. CDR3 in amino acids: CASSPGGRGNEQFF. The CDR3 region has the DNA TGTGCCAGCAGCCCCGGCGGCCGGGGCAATGAGCAGTTCTTC.

The rearrangement links TRBV2 to TRBJ2-5; 8 bases align to TRBD1. There are 14 residues in the CDR3. In germline, CDR1 is SNHLY, CDR2 FYNNEI. The V segment lost 3 bases and the J segment 4 bases; nucleotides outside the gene matches: 4. The CDR3 reads CASSEARGRETQYF. In nucleotides, the CDR3 is TGTGCCAGCAGTGAGGCCAGGGGGCGAGAGACCCAGTACTTC.

V is TRBV6-1 and J is TRBJ1-5; weak D call: TRBD1 (5 bases). CDR3 length: 15 residues. From germline, CDR1 is MNHNS and CDR2 SASEGT. V lost 4 bases and J lost 0, with 10 bases in between. CDR3 residues: CASSGLGVSNQPQHF. For the CDR3, the DNA is TGTGCCAGCAGTGGGTTAGGGGTTAGCAATCAGCCCCAGCATTTT.

This clonotype turned up a few times. V and J are TRBV12-3 or TRBV12-4 and TRBJ1-3; D gene uncertain. CDR3 length: 15 residues. Deletions cut 5 bases from V and 4 bases from J, with 15 bases between. This chain's CDR3 is CASSPRELAGNTIYF. The CDR3 DNA reads as TGTGCCAGCAGTCCCCGAGAGTTGGCGGGAAACACCATATATTTT.

The V call is TRBV12-3 or TRBV12-4, the J call TRBJ2-1, with 8 positions matching TRBD1. The CDR3 runs 15 residues. J gave up 6 bases and V 7 bases, and 11 bases lay outside the gene matches. The CDR3 region has the DNA TGTGCCAGCAAGAAGGTAGGGACAGGCTTCAATGAGCAGTTCTTC. It codes for CASKKVGTGFNEQFF.

This clonotype was observed a handful of times. The rearrangement uses TRBV11-1 and TRBJ2-5; 8 bases agree with TRBD1. Unmatched junction bases numbered 14, after V lost 7 bases and J lost 7 bases. Per germline, CDR1 SGHAT and CDR2 FQDESV (reference sequence). The CDR3 is 15 residues long. CDR3 sequence (DNA): TGTGCCAGCACTCTTGGGGACAGGAACACGGGGACCCAGTACTTC. It is translated as CASTLGDRNTGTQYF.

This clonotype was observed a few times. The CDR3 reads CASSTEYTDTQYF. CDR3 nucleotides: TGTGCCAGCAGTACAGAGTACACAGATACGCAGTATTTT. The V and J genes are TRBV2 and TRBJ2-3; D is unclear. The CDR3 extends over 13 amino acids. Trimming pared 5 bases from V and 2 bases from J, leaving 8 bases between. Germline CDR1 is SNHLY and CDR2 is FYNNEI.

The rearrangement links TRBV28 to TRBJ1-2; tentatively, D is TRBD1 (5 bases). V dropped 8 bases and J dropped 3 bases, with 10 bases sitting between them. This CDR3 region has 12 residues. CDR1 is MDHEN and CDR2 is SYDVKM in the germline V gene. CDR3 residues: CASLGGDYGYTF. The CDR3 bases are TGTGCCAGCCTTGGGGGGGACTATGGCTACACCTTC.

The table lists this clonotype with a few counts. The chain uses TRBV5-1 and TRBJ1-4; D ambiguous. The V end lost 5 bases, the J end lost 0 bases, and 11 bases lay between the germline ends. The CDR3 spans 15 residues. Germline V gene data show CDR1 as SGHRS and CDR2 as YFSETQ. CDR3 nucleotide sequence: TGCGCCAGCAGGCAAACCGGTGCAACTAATGAAAAACTGTTTTTT. Translation: CASRQTGATNEKLFF.